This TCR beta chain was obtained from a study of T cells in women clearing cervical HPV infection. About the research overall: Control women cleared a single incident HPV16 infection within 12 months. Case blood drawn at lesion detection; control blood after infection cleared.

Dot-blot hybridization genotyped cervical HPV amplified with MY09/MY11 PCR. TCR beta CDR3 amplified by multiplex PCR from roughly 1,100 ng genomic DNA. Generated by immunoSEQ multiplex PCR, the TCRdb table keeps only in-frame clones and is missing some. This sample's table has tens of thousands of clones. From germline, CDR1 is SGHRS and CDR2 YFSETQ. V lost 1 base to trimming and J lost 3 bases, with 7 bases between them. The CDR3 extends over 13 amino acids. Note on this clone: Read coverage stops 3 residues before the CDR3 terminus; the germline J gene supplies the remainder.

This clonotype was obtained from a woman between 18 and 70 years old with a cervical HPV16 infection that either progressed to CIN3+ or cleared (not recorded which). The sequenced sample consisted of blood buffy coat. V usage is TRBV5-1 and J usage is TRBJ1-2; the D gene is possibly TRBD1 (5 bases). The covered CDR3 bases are TGCGCCAGCAGCTTGCAGGGCGACTATGGC. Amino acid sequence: CASSLQGDYG. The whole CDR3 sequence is CASSLQGDYGYTF.